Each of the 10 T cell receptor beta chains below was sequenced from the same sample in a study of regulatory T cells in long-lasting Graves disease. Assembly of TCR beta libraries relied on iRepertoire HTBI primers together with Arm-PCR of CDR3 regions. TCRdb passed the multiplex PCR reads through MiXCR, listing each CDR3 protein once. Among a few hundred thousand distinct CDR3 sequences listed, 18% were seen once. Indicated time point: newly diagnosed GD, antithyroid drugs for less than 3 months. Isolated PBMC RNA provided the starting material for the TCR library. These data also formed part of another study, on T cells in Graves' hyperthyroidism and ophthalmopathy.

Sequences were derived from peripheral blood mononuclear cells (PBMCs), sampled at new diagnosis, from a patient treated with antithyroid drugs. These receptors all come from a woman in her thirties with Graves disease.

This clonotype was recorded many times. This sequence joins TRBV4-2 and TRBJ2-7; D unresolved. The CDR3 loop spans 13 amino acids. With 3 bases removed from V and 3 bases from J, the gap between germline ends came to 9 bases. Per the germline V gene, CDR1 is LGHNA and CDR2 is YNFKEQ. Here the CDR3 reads CASSQSRFYEQYF. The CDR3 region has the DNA TGTGCCAGCAGCCAGTCTCGATTCTACGAGCAGTACTTC.

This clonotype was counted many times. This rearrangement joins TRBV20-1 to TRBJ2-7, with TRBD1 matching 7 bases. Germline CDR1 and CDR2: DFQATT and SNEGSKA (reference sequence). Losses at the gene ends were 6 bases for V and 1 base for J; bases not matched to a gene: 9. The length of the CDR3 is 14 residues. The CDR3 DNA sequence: TGCAGTGCGGATAACAGGGGTGGGTCCTACGAGCAGTACTTC. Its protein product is CSADNRGGSYEQYF.

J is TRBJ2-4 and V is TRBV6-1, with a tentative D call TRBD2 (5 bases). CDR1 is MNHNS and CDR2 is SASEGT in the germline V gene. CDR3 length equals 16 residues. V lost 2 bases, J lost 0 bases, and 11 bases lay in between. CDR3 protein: CASSEFRGLAKNIQYF. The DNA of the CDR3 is TGTGCCAGCAGTGAATTTAGAGGACTAGCCAAAAACATTCAGTACTTC.

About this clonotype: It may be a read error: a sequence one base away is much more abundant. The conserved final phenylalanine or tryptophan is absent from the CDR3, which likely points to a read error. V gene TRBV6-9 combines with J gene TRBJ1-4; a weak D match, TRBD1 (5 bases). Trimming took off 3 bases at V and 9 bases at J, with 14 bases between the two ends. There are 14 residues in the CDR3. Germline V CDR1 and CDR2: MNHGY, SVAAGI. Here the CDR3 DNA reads TGTGCCAGCAGTTACGAGGAGGGGTCACAAAAACTGTTTTCT. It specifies CASSYEEGSQKLFS.

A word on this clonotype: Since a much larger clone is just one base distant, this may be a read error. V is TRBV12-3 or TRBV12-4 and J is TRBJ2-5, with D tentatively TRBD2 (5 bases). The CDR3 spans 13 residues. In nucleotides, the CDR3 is TGTGCCAGCAGTTTGTCTAGCCGTGAGACCCGGTACTTC. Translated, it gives CASSLSSRETRYF.

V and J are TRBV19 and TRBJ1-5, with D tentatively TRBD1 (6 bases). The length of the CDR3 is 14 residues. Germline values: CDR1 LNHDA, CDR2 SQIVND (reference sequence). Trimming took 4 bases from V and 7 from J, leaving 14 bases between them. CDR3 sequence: CASSNEQGWQPQHF. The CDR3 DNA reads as TGTGCCAGTAGTAATGAACAGGGATGGCAGCCCCAGCATTTT.

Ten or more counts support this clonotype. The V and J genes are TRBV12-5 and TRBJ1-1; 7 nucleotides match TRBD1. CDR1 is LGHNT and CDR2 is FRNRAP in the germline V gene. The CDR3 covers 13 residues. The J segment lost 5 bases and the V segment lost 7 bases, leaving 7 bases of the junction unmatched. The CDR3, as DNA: TGTGCTAGTGAGGGGGCAGGGAGGACTGAAGCTTTCTTT. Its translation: CASEGAGRTEAFF.

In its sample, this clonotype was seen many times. For the CDR3, the DNA is TGCGCCAGCAGTTCAGGTCCGGGTCAAAGCACAGATACGCAGTATTTT. It specifies CASSSGPGQSTDTQYF. The J gene is TRBJ2-3, the V gene TRBV5-1; no reliable D call. CDR1 is SGHRS, CDR2 YFSETQ, per germline. Trimming shortened V by 5 bases and J by 0 bases, and 16 bases separated the two germline ends. The CDR3 is 16 residues long. Variable domain in full (rest from reference TRBV5-1 and TRBJ2-3): KAGVTQTPRYLIKTRGQQVTLSCSPISGHRSVSWYQQTPGQGLQFLFEYFSETQRNKGNFPGRFSGRQFSNSRSEMNVSTLELGDSALYLCASSSGPGQSTDTQYFGPGTRLTVL.

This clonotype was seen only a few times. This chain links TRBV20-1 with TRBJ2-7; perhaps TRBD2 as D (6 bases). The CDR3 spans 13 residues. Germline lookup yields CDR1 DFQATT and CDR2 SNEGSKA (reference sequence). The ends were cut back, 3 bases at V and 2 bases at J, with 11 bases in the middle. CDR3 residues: CSARGGSPYEQYF. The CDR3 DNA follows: TGCAGTGCTAGGGGGGGATCACCCTACGAGCAGTACTTC.

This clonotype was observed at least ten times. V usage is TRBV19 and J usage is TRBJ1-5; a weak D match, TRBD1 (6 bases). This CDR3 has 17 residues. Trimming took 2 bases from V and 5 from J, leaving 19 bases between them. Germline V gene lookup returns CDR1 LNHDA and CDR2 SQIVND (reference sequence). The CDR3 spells CASSIWGGGRGDQPQHF. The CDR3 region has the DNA TGTGCCAGTAGTATATGGGGGGGGGGCAGGGGTGATCAGCCCCAGCATTTT.